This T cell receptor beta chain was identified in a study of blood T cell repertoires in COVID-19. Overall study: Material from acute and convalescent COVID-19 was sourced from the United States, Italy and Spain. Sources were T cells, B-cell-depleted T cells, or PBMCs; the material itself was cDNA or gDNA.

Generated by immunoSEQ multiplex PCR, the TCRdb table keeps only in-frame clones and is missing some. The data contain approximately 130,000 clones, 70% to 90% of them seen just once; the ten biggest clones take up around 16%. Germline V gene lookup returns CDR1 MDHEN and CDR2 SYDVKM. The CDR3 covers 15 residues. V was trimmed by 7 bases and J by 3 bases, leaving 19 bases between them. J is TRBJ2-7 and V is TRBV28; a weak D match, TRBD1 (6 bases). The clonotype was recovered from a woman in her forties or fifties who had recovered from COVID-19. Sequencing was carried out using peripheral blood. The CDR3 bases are TGTGCCAGCACTCTATGGGGGTCACAGGGCTACGAGCAGTACTTC. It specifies CASTLWGSQGYEQYF.